Reported below is one TCR beta chain. As yet, its antigen is unknown. V lost 5 bases and J 8 bases, leaving 22 bases between the germline ends. Germline V CDR1 and CDR2: SGHTA, FQGNSA. There are 16 residues in the CDR3. The data were taken from a study of T cells after yellow fever vaccination. Study findings and constraints: Clones that expanded after primary vaccination mostly reappeared after the booster (96% CD4, roughly 90% CD8). Contamination of FACS-sorted repertoires by abundant clonotypes from the bulk population could occur.

Each CDR3 protein gets one entry after TCRdb re-called the 5' RACE reads with MiXCR. The sample shows a few hundred thousand distinct CDR3 sequences, 6.9% of them seen only once. The chain uses TRBV7-2 and TRBJ2-1; D possibly corresponds to TRBD2 (6 bases). This TCR came from a young man who received the YFV17D yellow fever vaccine. The material was CD4+ T cells sorted from PBMCs, obtained 15 days after the yellow fever booster vaccination. CDR3 sequence: CASSGWGDHISHEQFF. The CDR3 coding sequence is TGTGCCAGCAGCGGGTGGGGGGACCACATCTCACATGAGCAGTTCTTC. The full variable domain, in which reference TRBV7-2 and TRBJ2-1 provide the parts outside the CDR3, is GAGVSQSPSNKVTEKGKDVELRCDPISGHTALYWYRQSLGQGLEFLIYFQGNSAPDKSGLPSDRFSAERTGGSVSTLTIQRTQQEDSAVYLCASSGWGDHISHEQFFGPGTRLTVL.